Each of the 30 T cell receptor beta chains below was sequenced from the same sample in a study of T cell responses to AZD1222 COVID-19 vaccine. TCRdb's table, derived via immunoSEQ multiplex PCR, lists solely in-frame clones and lacks some. The table records 34,000 or so clones, roughly nine tenths of them present only once. Sequenced material: peripheral blood, taken on day 0 of AZD1222 vaccination. Receptors originate from an adult in good health.

The sample holds a few counts of this clone. V and J are TRBV14 and TRBJ1-2; tentatively, D is TRBD1 (6 bases). Germline V CDR1 and CDR2: SGHDN, FVKESK. V was trimmed by 2 bases and J by 3 bases, leaving 10 bases between them. The CDR3 covers 14 residues. CDR3: CASSQTGLHYGYTF. CDR3 DNA sequence: TGTGCCAGCAGCCAAACAGGGTTGCACTATGGCTACACCTTC. Based on the CDR3 plus reference TRBV14 and TRBJ1-2, the full variable domain is EAGVTQFPSHSVIEKGQTVTLRCDPISGHDNLYWYRRVMGKEIKFLLHFVKESKQDESGMPNNRFLAERTGGTYSTLKVQPAELEDSGVYFCASSQTGLHYGYTFGSGTRLTVV.

The V gene is TRBV7-8, the J gene TRBJ2-1; D is tentatively TRBD1 or TRBD2 (6 bases each). V gave up 1 base and J gave up 10 bases, with 17 bases separating them. There are 15 residues in the CDR3. CDR1 is SGHVS and CDR2 is FQNEAQ in the germline V gene. CDR3 sequence (DNA): TGTGCCAGCAGCTTAGTAGTGACCGGGGGCAAGGAGCAGTTCTTC. Residues: CASSLVVTGGKEQFF.

The chain links TRBV27 to TRBJ1-2; D is unresolved. The CDR3 totals 11 residues. CDR1 and CDR2 from the germline V gene are MNHEY and SMNVEV (reference sequence). V was cut by 4 bases and J by 0 bases, with 0 bases left in between. CDR3 loop: CASSSNYGYTF. The CDR3 bases are TGTGCCAGCAGTTCTAACTATGGCTACACCTTC.

This chain joins TRBV10-3 and TRBJ1-1, with 8 bases aligning to TRBD1. Per germline, CDR1 ENHRY and CDR2 SYGVKD. The CDR3 contains 15 residues. The ends lost 6 bases at V and 5 bases at J; junction bases unmatched: 11. The CDR3 reads CAIRDSRGRVTEAFF. CDR3 sequence (DNA): TGTGCCATCAGGGACTCCAGGGGGCGTGTAACTGAAGCTTTCTTT.

J is TRBJ2-7 and V is TRBV28; 7 bases map to TRBD2. J gave up 7 bases and V 3 bases, and 6 bases lay outside the gene matches. The CDR3 extends over 13 amino acids. Germline lookup yields CDR1 MDHEN and CDR2 SYDVKM. CDR3 bases: TGTGCCAGCAGTTTCCAGACTAGCTGGGAGCAGTACTTC. It translates to CASSFQTSWEQYF.

The CDR3 coding sequence is TGTGCCAGCAGCCTACAGGGATCGCTTATGTACGAGCAGTACTTC. Protein: CASSLQGSLMYEQYF. This chain connects TRBV14 to TRBJ2-7; D may be TRBD1 (6 bases). Trimming shortened V by 4 bases and J by 4 bases, and 17 bases separated the two germline ends. Per the germline V gene, CDR1 is SGHDN and CDR2 is FVKESK. The CDR3 contains 15 residues.

J is TRBJ2-7 and V is TRBV28, with 11 bases matching TRBD2. CDR3 length: 16 amino acids. Germline-derived CDR1 and CDR2 are MDHEN and SYDVKM. V lost 6 bases and J lost 0; bases outside the gene matches: 7. CDR3 coding DNA: TGTGCCAGCAGACCCGGACTAGCGGGCGTCTCCTACGAGCAGTACTTC. Its protein product is CASRPGLAGVSYEQYF.

This rearrangement joins TRBV2 to TRBJ1-4; D gene ambiguous. CDR1 and CDR2 from the germline V gene are SNHLY and FYNNEI. The CDR3 is made up of 13 amino acids. Between the trimmed V and J ends, which lost 6 bases and 8 bases, there was a span of 13 bases. CDR3 DNA: TGTGCCAGCAGGGACCGACCAGGAGAAAAACTGTTTTTT. Translation: CASRDRPGEKLFF.

V usage is TRBV7-8 and J usage is TRBJ2-7; 14 positions agree with TRBD2. The CDR3 is made up of 17 amino acids. The ends lost 4 bases at V and 2 bases at J; junction bases unmatched: 7. Germline CDR1 SGHVS, CDR2 FQNEAQ. The CDR3 bases are TGTGCCAGCAGCTCCCGACTAGCGGGAGGGAGGGCCTACGAGCAGTACTTC. It codes for CASSSRLAGGRAYEQYF.

The gene calls are TRBV4-2 and TRBJ1-6, with 7 bases that match TRBD1. Germline loops: CDR1 LGHNA, CDR2 YNFKEQ. The CDR3 consists of 16 residues. V shed 0 bases and J 7 bases; nucleotides not matched to a gene: 6. CDR3 residues: CASSQEVTGNNSPLHF. The CDR3 DNA is TGTGCCAGCAGCCAAGAGGTGACAGGGAACAATTCACCCCTCCACTTT.

This chain links TRBV5-4 with TRBJ2-3; possibly TRBD2 for D (7 bases). Germline V gene sequence: CDR1 SGHNT, CDR2 YYREEE (reference sequence). The CDR3 is made up of 16 amino acids. The ends were cut back, 0 bases at V and 1 base at J, with 12 bases in the middle. The CDR3 DNA reads as TGTGCCAGCAGCTTGGATCCGGGGGGCCGCACAGATACGCAGTATTTT. This sequence encodes CASSLDPGGRTDTQYF.

The rearrangement joins TRBV18 to TRBJ1-2; 9 bases map to TRBD1. J lost 2 bases, V lost 3 bases, and 7 bases had no gene match. The CDR3 is 16 amino acids. Germline CDR1 and CDR2: KGHSH and LQKENI. CDR3 sequence reads: CASSPVATGGNYGYTF. Written as DNA, the CDR3 is TGTGCCAGCTCACCGGTGGCTACAGGGGGCAACTATGGCTACACCTTC. Together with reference TRBV18 and TRBJ1-2, the CDR3 gives the full variable domain: NAGVMQNPRHLVRRRGQEARLRCSPMKGHSHVYWYRQLPEEGLKFMVYLQKENIIDESGMPKERFSAEFPKEGPSILRIQQVVRGDSAAYFCASSPVATGGNYGYTFGSGTRLTVV.

The chain recombines TRBV10-3 with TRBJ2-7; 8 positions agree with TRBD2. Trimming at V came to 5 bases and at J to 3 bases, leaving 6 bases not matched to a gene. Germline lookup yields CDR1 ENHRY and CDR2 SYGVKD. CDR3 size: 14 residues. The CDR3 region has the DNA TGTGCCATCAGTAAGGGACTAGAGAACTACGAGCAGTACTTC. It yields the protein CAISKGLENYEQYF.

This sequence joins TRBV9 and TRBJ2-3, with a weak D call TRBD2 (5 bases). V lost 0 bases and J 0 bases, leaving 8 bases between the germline ends. The V gene's germline CDR1 is SGDLS and CDR2 YYNGEE. This CDR3 is built from 15 residues. The CDR3 nucleotides read TGTGCCAGCAGCGTAGTAAGCGGAAGCACAGATACGCAGTATTTT. Its protein is CASSVVSGSTDTQYF.

The rearrangement uses TRBV20-1 and TRBJ2-7; the D gene is possibly TRBD1 (6 bases). From germline, CDR1 is DFQATT and CDR2 SNEGSKA (reference sequence). CDR3 length: 11 amino acids. Trimming took off 5 bases at V and 3 bases at J, with 8 bases between the two ends. The CDR3 DNA reads TGCAGTGCTCAACAGGGCTACGAGCAGTACTTC. Translating it yields CSAQQGYEQYF.

CDR3 sequence reads: CASSLRPDLRYGYTF. The CDR3 bases are TGTGCCAGCAGCTTGCGGCCAGACCTCCGATATGGCTACACCTTC. The rearrangement joins TRBV5-6 to TRBJ1-2; D uncertain. Trimming removed 1 base from V and 5 bases from J, with 15 bases in between. This CDR3 region has 15 residues. In germline, CDR1 is SGHDT, CDR2 YYEEEE. The full variable domain, in which reference TRBV5-6 and TRBJ1-2 provide the parts outside the CDR3, is DAGVTQSPTHLIKTRGQQVTLRCSPKSGHDTVSWYQQALGQGPQFIFQYYEEEERQRGNFPDRFSGHQFPNYSSELNVNALLLGDSALYLCASSLRPDLRYGYTFGSGTRLTVV.

This rearrangement joins TRBV18 to TRBJ2-3; 10 bases are shared with TRBD1. CDR1 is KGHSH, CDR2 LQKENI, per germline. This CDR3 is 15 amino acids long. V trimming: 6 bases; J trimming: 6 bases; junction bases outside the gene matches: 9. The CDR3 spells CASSPRGQGSDTQYF. CDR3 bases: TGTGCCAGCTCCCCAAGGGGACAGGGGAGTGATACGCAGTATTTT.

This clone came up once. This chain uses TRBV4-1 with TRBJ1-2; the D is unclear. Per germline, CDR1 MGHRA and CDR2 YSYEKL. The CDR3 loop spans 15 amino acids. Trimming took 0 bases from V and 1 from J, leaving 9 bases between them. The CDR3 region is CASSQDRRDNYGYTF. Here the CDR3 DNA reads TGCGCCAGCAGCCAAGATCGACGGGATAACTATGGCTACACCTTC.

V usage is TRBV10-3 and J usage is TRBJ1-1, with TRBD1 matching 7 bases. Germline V lookup: CDR1 ENHRY, CDR2 SYGVKD. The CDR3 sequence is 13 residues long. The V segment lost 0 bases and the J segment 5 bases; nucleotides outside the gene matches: 0. The CDR3 DNA sequence: TGTGCCATCAGTGAGTCGGACAGGACTGAAGCTTTCTTT. Protein sequence: CAISESDRTEAFF.

The chain is built from TRBV28 and TRBJ2-7; 7 bases map to TRBD1. This CDR3 contains 14 residues. In germline, CDR1 is MDHEN, CDR2 SYDVKM. The ends lost 10 bases at V and 7 bases at J; junction bases unmatched: 16. CDR3 in amino acids: CATRDSLGAGEQYF. CDR3 nucleotides: TGTGCCACCCGGGACAGCTTGGGGGCGGGTGAGCAGTACTTC.

This clone has only a few counts. The chain uses TRBV7-9 and TRBJ2-5, with TRBD2 matching over 9 bases. CDR1 SEHNR and CDR2 FQNEAQ come from the germline V gene (reference sequence). J gave up 1 base and V 5 bases, and 11 bases lay outside the gene matches. This CDR3 is 17 amino acids long. The CDR3 protein is CASSRGVASGVQETQYF. CDR3 DNA: TGTGCCAGCAGCCGGGGGGTGGCTAGCGGGGTCCAAGAGACCCAGTACTTC.

The V and J genes are TRBV7-9 and TRBJ1-2; 8 bases map to TRBD1. The germline CDR1 and CDR2 sequences are SEHNR and FQNEAQ (reference sequence). Trimming removed 6 bases from V and 3 bases from J; junction bases left unmatched: 3. The CDR3 is 13 amino acids. The CDR3 DNA reads TGTGCCAGCAGTCAGGACAGGGACTATGGCTACACCTTC. Amino acids: CASSQDRDYGYTF.

The rearrangement joins TRBV7-8 to TRBJ2-1; 13 positions agree with TRBD2. V lost 5 bases and J lost 7; bases outside the gene matches: 8. CDR1 is SGHVS, CDR2 FQNEAQ, per germline. The CDR3 has 16 residues. CDR3 loop: CASSPRTSGGRNEQFF. DNA of the CDR3: TGTGCCAGCAGCCCGAGGACTAGCGGGGGCCGGAATGAGCAGTTCTTC.

The chain carries TRBV7-2 and TRBJ1-1; D perhaps matches TRBD1 (6 bases). The germline V gene encodes CDR1 SGHTA and CDR2 FQGNSA. The V end lost 5 bases, the J end lost 1 base, and 11 bases lay between the germline ends. The CDR3 is 14 amino acids. In nucleotides, the CDR3 is TGTGCCAGCAGCCCACAGGGAGGGAACACTGAAGCTTTCTTT. Translation gives CASSPQGGNTEAFF.

V usage is TRBV2 and J usage is TRBJ1-6; the match to TRBD1 covers 8 bases. The J segment lost 10 bases and the V segment lost 0 bases, leaving 5 bases of the junction unmatched. The CDR3 length is 15 residues. Germline CDR1 is SNHLY and CDR2 is FYNNEI. CDR3 DNA: TGTGCCAGCAGTGAAGCTTGGACAGGGTTGTCACCCCTCCACTTT. Translated, it gives CASSEAWTGLSPLHF.

This clone showed up just once. This chain uses TRBV19 with TRBJ2-6, with 8 nucleotides matching TRBD1. The CDR3 is 16 residues long. Germline CDR1 LNHDA, CDR2 SQIVND (reference sequence). V was clipped by 9 bases and J by 0 bases; unmatched bases: 7. The CDR3: CASGRTGISGANVLTF. The CDR3 DNA is TGTGCCAGCGGGCGGACAGGGATCTCTGGGGCCAACGTCCTGACTTTC.

The chain uses TRBV19 and TRBJ1-5; weak D call: TRBD1 (5 bases). The germline gives CDR1 LNHDA, CDR2 SQIVND (reference sequence). The CDR3 covers 16 residues. Trimming shortened V by 7 bases and J by 3 bases, and 19 bases separated the two germline ends. The CDR3 reads CASTPDPQGTNQPQHF. CDR3 bases: TGTGCCAGTACCCCGGACCCTCAGGGAACCAATCAGCCCCAGCATTTT.

This clone was counted between two and nine times. The chain uses TRBV4-1 and TRBJ1-5, with a possible D match to TRBD1 (6 bases). The CDR3 loop spans 16 amino acids. Germline V lookup: CDR1 MGHRA, CDR2 YSYEKL. V gave up 3 bases and J gave up 3 bases, with 15 bases separating them. The CDR3 nucleotides read TGCGCCAGCAGCCAGTACTACAGGGAGACCAATCAGCCCCAGCATTTT. It encodes CASSQYYRETNQPQHF.

The chain combines TRBV2 with TRBJ2-7, with unresolved D. Germline CDR1 SNHLY, CDR2 FYNNEI. V was shortened by 6 bases and J by 3 bases, with 9 bases between the two germline ends. CDR3 length equals 12 residues. This chain's CDR3 is CASSLNGYEQYF. CDR3 nucleotides: TGTGCCAGCAGCCTCAACGGCTACGAGCAGTACTTC. Full variable domain (missing parts from reference TRBV2 and TRBJ2-7): EPEVTQTPSHQVTQMGQEVILRCVPISNHLYFYWYRQILGQKVEFLVSFYNNEISEKSEIFDDQFSVERPDGSNFTLKIRSTKLEDSAMYFCASSLNGYEQYFGPGTRLTVT.

The DNA for the CDR3 is TGTGCCAGCAGCTTAGAGGGGGGATCCTACGAGCAGTACTTC. Its translation is CASSLEGGSYEQYF. The J gene is TRBJ2-7, the V gene TRBV11-2; TRBD2 is a possible D gene (6 bases). V dropped 0 bases and J dropped 1 base, with 7 bases sitting between them. CDR1 SGHAT and CDR2 FQNNGV come from the germline V gene. The CDR3 totals 14 residues.